The 30 T cell receptor beta chains presented below share a single source sample, sequenced in a study of PD-L1 blockade in urothelial cancer. The assay was immunoSEQ multiplex PCR, and TCRdb's table has in-frame clones only and misses some. Of 40,000 to 50,000 clones listed, 70% to 90% are singletons. Regarding time point: peripheral blood 6 weeks after treatment start. The sample was PBMCs, taken around atezolizumab (anti-PD-L1) treatment. The receptors were sampled from a man aged 55 to 69 with urothelial cancer.

This clone was detected a few times. The chain carries TRBV5-4 and TRBJ1-2, with D unresolved. V lost 4 bases and J lost 8, with 12 bases in between. Germline V gene data show CDR1 as SGHNT and CDR2 as YYREEE (reference sequence). The CDR3 is made up of 12 amino acids. The CDR3 sequence is CASSDGVQGYTF. The DNA for the CDR3 is TGTGCCAGCAGCGACGGGGTACAAGGCTACACCTTC.

This chain connects TRBV11-2 to TRBJ1-6; no clear D gene. The V gene's germline CDR1 is SGHAT and CDR2 FQNNGV. V dropped 1 base and J dropped 8 bases, with 9 bases sitting between them. The CDR3 runs to 14 residues. The CDR3: CASSLAGGYSPLHF. The CDR3 nucleotides read TGTGCCAGCAGCTTAGCGGGTGGGTATTCACCCCTCCACTTT.

V and J are TRBV6-5 and TRBJ2-7; TRBD1 agrees at 10 bases. The CDR3 loop spans 15 amino acids. J was trimmed by 0 bases and V by 5 bases; bases with no gene match: 4. Looked up from germline, CDR1 is MNHEY and CDR2 is SVGAGI. This chain's CDR3 is CASSKGTGVSYEQYF. Here the CDR3 DNA reads TGTGCCAGCAGTAAAGGGACAGGGGTCTCCTACGAGCAGTACTTC.

The CDR3 region is CASSVTSGNNEQFF. In nucleotides, the CDR3 is TGTGCCAGCAGCGTGACTAGCGGGAACAATGAGCAGTTCTTC. The chain recombines TRBV7-3 with TRBJ2-1; 11 bases align to TRBD2. Per germline, CDR1 SGHTA and CDR2 FQGTGA. Germline trimming cut 5 bases from V and 5 bases from J; bases unmatched to any gene: 2. CDR3 size: 14 residues.

This rearrangement joins TRBV27 to TRBJ1-4; the D gene is possibly TRBD1 (5 bases). CDR3 length equals 14 residues. CDR1 is MNHEY, CDR2 SMNVEV, per germline (reference sequence). Trimming left V 4 bases short and J 12 bases short, with 18 bases between. The CDR3 DNA is TGTGCCAGCAGTTCCCGGGGAGGGGCGATAGAACTGTTTTTT. Residues: CASSSRGGAIELFF.

This chain links TRBV5-6 with TRBJ2-1, with TRBD2 as a possible D gene (6 bases). The CDR3 is made up of 16 amino acids. Per germline, CDR1 SGHDT and CDR2 YYEEEE. The ends were cut back, 3 bases at V and 0 bases at J, with 13 bases in the middle. DNA of the CDR3: TGTGCCAGCAGCTGGAGGGACCCCCTCTCCTACAATGAGCAGTTCTTC. Protein: CASSWRDPLSYNEQFF. The whole variable domain, filled in from reference TRBV5-6 and TRBJ2-1, reads DAGVTQSPTHLIKTRGQQVTLRCSPKSGHDTVSWYQQALGQGPQFIFQYYEEEERQRGNFPDRFSGHQFPNYSSELNVNALLLGDSALYLCASSWRDPLSYNEQFFGPGTRLTVL.

This chain joins TRBV19 and TRBJ1-4; D is ambiguous. Per germline, CDR1 LNHDA and CDR2 SQIVND (reference sequence). V lost 6 bases and J 8 bases, leaving 19 bases between the germline ends. This CDR3 comprises 15 residues. Here the CDR3 reads CASSVQTPGKEKLFF. CDR3 nucleotide sequence: TGTGCCAGTAGCGTTCAGACCCCGGGGAAAGAAAAACTGTTTTTT.

For this clone: Other DNA variants within this sample encode the same CDR3. V and J are TRBV7-2 and TRBJ1-2, with TRBD1 matching 9 bases. The V gene's germline CDR1 is SGHTA and CDR2 FQGNSA. The CDR3 totals 13 residues. The V and J ends lost 3 bases and 8 bases, in that order; junction bases with no gene match: 4. CDR3 sequence (DNA): TGTGCCAGCAGCTTGGACAGGGGAGGCGGCTACACCTTC. This sequence encodes CASSLDRGGGYTF. Full variable domain (remainder filled in from reference TRBV7-2 and TRBJ1-2): GAGVSQSPSNKVTEKGKDVELRCDPISGHTALYWYRQSLGQGLEFLIYFQGNSAPDKSGLPSDRFSAERTGGSVSTLTIQRTQQEDSAVYLCASSLDRGGGYTFGSGTRLTVV.

The chain has TRBV5-8 and TRBJ1-5; D gene ambiguous. This CDR3 is built from 13 residues. Trimming removed 0 bases from V and 8 bases from J, with 9 bases in between. CDR1 SGHTS and CDR2 YDEGEE come from the germline V gene. The CDR3 DNA follows: TGTGCCAGCAGCTTGGAACACTATGAGCCCCAGCATTTT. This translates into CASSLEHYEPQHF.

The chain is built from TRBV5-1 and TRBJ1-2; tentative D call: TRBD1 (5 bases). This CDR3 is 15 amino acids long. V was clipped by 4 bases and J by 6 bases, with 19 bases between them. Germline CDR1 and CDR2: SGHRS and YFSETQ. CDR3 sequence reads: CASSHRDARRDGYTF. In DNA, the CDR3 is TGCGCCAGCAGCCACCGGGACGCTAGGAGGGATGGCTACACCTTC. Based on the CDR3 plus reference TRBV5-1 and TRBJ1-2, the full variable domain is KAGVTQTPRYLIKTRGQQVTLSCSPISGHRSVSWYQQTPGQGLQFLFEYFSETQRNKGNFPGRFSGRQFSNSRSEMNVSTLELGDSALYLCASSHRDARRDGYTFGSGTRLTVV.

This sequence joins TRBV5-1 and TRBJ1-2; weak D call: TRBD1 (5 bases). There are 16 residues in the CDR3. Germline-derived CDR1 and CDR2 are SGHRS and YFSETQ. Trimming cost V 5 bases and J 1 base, with 18 bases left between them. The CDR3 reads CASRTQTGLRNYGYTF. CDR3 DNA sequence: TGCGCCAGCAGAACGCAAACAGGCCTACGTAACTATGGCTACACCTTC.

This chain links TRBV19 with TRBJ2-1; D is perhaps TRBD1 (5 bases). Per the germline V gene, CDR1 is LNHDA and CDR2 is SQIVND (reference sequence). The CDR3 is made up of 15 amino acids. Trimming cost V 3 bases and J 1 base, with 10 bases left between them. The CDR3, as DNA: TGTGCCAGTAGTATTGCCAGGGTGTCCTACAATGAGCAGTTCTTC. Protein: CASSIARVSYNEQFF.

This clone was counted between two and nine times. This chain connects TRBV7-8 to TRBJ1-3, with D unclear. CDR3 length equals 14 residues. Germline CDR1 SGHVS, CDR2 FQNEAQ. The germline V and J ends were trimmed by 4 bases and 4 bases, with 11 bases remaining between them. This CDR3 is CASSYALGGNTIYF. CDR3 nucleotides: TGTGCCAGCAGCTACGCACTAGGGGGAAACACCATATATTTT.

V usage is TRBV13 and J usage is TRBJ1-1, with 7 bases matching TRBD1. J was trimmed by 5 bases and V by 1 base; bases with no gene match: 13. This CDR3 has 17 amino acids. CDR1 is PRHDT and CDR2 is FYEKMQ in the germline V gene (reference sequence). For the CDR3, the DNA is TGTGCCAGCAGCTTAGAAGGGGGCGAGTCCGAGTTGACTGAAGCTTTCTTT. This translates into CASSLEGGESELTEAFF.

This clone was detected only a few times. The chain carries TRBV7-9 and TRBJ1-6; a possible D gene is TRBD1 (5 bases). V lost 5 bases, J lost 9 bases, and 8 bases lay in between. The CDR3 runs to 12 residues. CDR1 and CDR2 from the germline V gene are SEHNR and FQNEAQ (reference sequence). The CDR3 loop is CASSRGGSPLHF. DNA for the CDR3: TGTGCCAGCAGCCGGGGGGGTTCACCCCTCCACTTT. The variable domain in full, completed from reference TRBV7-9 and TRBJ1-6, reads DTGVSQNPRHKITKRGQNVTFRCDPISEHNRLYWYRQTLGQGPEFLTYFQNEAQLEKSRLLSDRFSAERPKGSFSTLEIQRTEQGDSAMYLCASSRGGSPLHFGNGTRLTVT.

The chain has TRBV27 and TRBJ1-2; 10 bases align to TRBD1. The V gene end was trimmed by 6 bases and the J gene end by 0 bases; junction bases not matched to a gene: 7. The CDR3 has 16 residues. Per germline, CDR1 MNHEY and CDR2 SMNVEV (reference sequence). CDR3 protein: CASRPGQGFANYGYTF. The CDR3 DNA reads TGTGCCAGCAGGCCGGGACAGGGGTTCGCTAACTATGGCTACACCTTC.

CDR3 nucleotide sequence: TGTGCCAGCAGCAAATGGTTGGGTAGCGGGGGGCTCTACGAGCAGTACTTC. It yields the protein CASSKWLGSGGLYEQYF. This chain joins TRBV21-1 and TRBJ2-7; the table's D call, TRBD2, was not checked against the DNA. TRBV21-1 is a pseudogene segment. The CDR3 length is 17 residues.

Only one count was recorded for this clone. The chain carries TRBV18 and TRBJ1-4; the match to TRBD1 covers 7 bases. Germline-derived CDR1 and CDR2 are KGHSH and LQKENI. The CDR3 loop spans 16 amino acids. The trim removed 1 base at V and 0 bases at J, leaving 2 bases unmatched. CDR3 sequence: CASSPQGAATNEKLFF. CDR3 coding DNA: TGTGCCAGCTCACCACAGGGGGCCGCAACTAATGAAAAACTGTTTTTT.

The chain recombines TRBV10-2 with TRBJ2-7; 8 nucleotides line up with TRBD1. The CDR3 extends over 13 amino acids. J gave up 4 bases and V 7 bases, and 6 bases lay outside the gene matches. Germline V gives CDR1 WSHSY, CDR2 SAAADI. The CDR3 sequence: CASMPRQGYEQYF. DNA for the CDR3: TGCGCCAGCATGCCCAGACAGGGGTACGAGCAGTACTTC.

The rearrangement links TRBV11-3 to TRBJ2-7, with D possibly matching TRBD1 (6 bases). Germline CDR1 is SGHNT and CDR2 is YENEEA. This CDR3 is built from 15 residues. V was shortened by 5 bases and J by 4 bases, with 18 bases between the two germline ends. The CDR3 loop is CASSPGGDKTYEQYF. The CDR3, as DNA: TGTGCCAGCAGCCCTGGTGGGGACAAAACTTACGAGCAGTACTTC.

The chain carries TRBV11-3 and TRBJ2-1; 7 nucleotides line up with TRBD1. Trimming removed 5 bases from V and 1 base from J; junction bases left unmatched: 14. The CDR3 is made up of 18 amino acids. CDR1 and CDR2 (germline): SGHNT, YENEEA. CDR3 loop: CASSLQGMSYFSYNEQFF. The CDR3 bases are TGTGCCAGCAGCCTACAGGGGATGTCTTACTTTTCCTACAATGAGCAGTTCTTC.

The V gene is TRBV19, the J gene TRBJ2-2; perhaps TRBD2 as D (5 bases). V gave up 0 bases and J gave up 7 bases, with 9 bases separating them. Per the germline V gene, CDR1 is LNHDA and CDR2 is SQIVND (reference sequence). The CDR3 totals 14 residues. The CDR3 DNA is TGTGCCAGTAGTATAGATGCCGGGATCGGGGAGCTGTTTTTT. It translates to CASSIDAGIGELFF.

The chain carries TRBV7-2 and TRBJ2-3, with 7 bases identical to TRBD2. The germline V gene encodes CDR1 SGHTA and CDR2 FQGNSA. The CDR3 has 17 amino acids. The trim removed 5 bases at V and 0 bases at J, leaving 11 bases unmatched. The CDR3 DNA follows: TGTGCCAGCAGCCCCCGGGACTACCGTGCTAGCACAGATACGCAGTATTTT. Translating it yields CASSPRDYRASTDTQYF.

The rearrangement joins TRBV5-1 to TRBJ2-3, with 8 bases fitting TRBD1. This CDR3 spans 14 amino acids. V shed 6 bases, J shed 0 bases, and the junction held 3 bases outside the gene matches. Germline CDR1 reads SGHRS; CDR2 reads YFSETQ. CDR3 in amino acids: CASTGGLSTDTQYF. CDR3 coding DNA: TGCGCCAGCACAGGGGGCTTAAGCACAGATACGCAGTATTTT.

The CDR3 nucleotides are TGTGCCAGCACCCCCGAGACAGGGGGCTACAATGAGCAGTTCTTC. It is translated as CASTPETGGYNEQFF. The gene calls are TRBV2 and TRBJ2-1, with TRBD1 matching 9 bases. J gave up 3 bases and V 7 bases, and 7 bases lay outside the gene matches. There are 15 residues in the CDR3. Germline assignment: CDR1 SNHLY and CDR2 FYNNEI.

V and J are TRBV5-5 and TRBJ2-5; 11 bases map to TRBD2. Per germline, CDR1 SGHKS and CDR2 YYEKEE (reference sequence). This CDR3 spans 17 amino acids. The V segment lost 1 base and the J segment 3 bases; nucleotides outside the gene matches: 8. The CDR3 is CASSLTGSGLAEETQYF. CDR3 sequence (DNA): TGTGCCAGCAGCTTGACCGGGTCGGGACTAGCGGAAGAGACCCAGTACTTC.

The chain combines TRBV27 with TRBJ2-2, with 8 bases that match TRBD2. Trimming took 1 base from V and 1 from J; bases not matched to a gene: 5. The CDR3 is made up of 17 amino acids. CDR1 is MNHEY and CDR2 is SMNVEV in the germline V gene (reference sequence). The CDR3 DNA is TGTGCCAGCAGTTTATTGGGGGCGGGGGGGAACACCGGGGAGCTGTTTTTT. Translation: CASSLLGAGGNTGELFF.

The rearrangement joins TRBV19 to TRBJ1-1; 11 bases are a match to TRBD1. The germline V gene has CDR1 LNHDA and CDR2 SQIVND (reference sequence). V was clipped by 5 bases and J by 7 bases; unmatched bases: 3. There are 13 residues in the CDR3. The CDR3 DNA sequence: TGTGCCAGTAGTTGGACAGGGGGCGGTGAAGCTTTCTTT. Amino acid sequence: CASSWTGGGEAFF. Using reference TRBV19 and TRBJ1-1 for the parts outside the CDR3, the full variable domain is DGGITQSPKYLFRKEGQNVTLSCEQNLNHDAMYWYRQDPGQGLRLIYYSQIVNDFQKGDIAEGYSVSREKKESFPLTVTSAQKNPTAFYLCASSWTGGGEAFFGQGTRLTVV.

The chain combines TRBV5-1 with TRBJ1-2; TRBD1 aligns across 9 bases. The germline CDR1 and CDR2 sequences are SGHRS and YFSETQ. Germline trimming cut 4 bases from V and 6 bases from J; bases unmatched to any gene: 4. There are 13 residues in the CDR3. In DNA form, the CDR3 reads TGCGCCAGCAGCCAGGGACAGGGTGATGGCTACACCTTC. This codes for CASSQGQGDGYTF.

V usage is TRBV6-4 and J usage is TRBJ2-6; 10 bases map to TRBD1. V was clipped by 6 bases and J by 1 base; unmatched bases: 3. CDR1 is MRHNA, CDR2 SNTAGT, per germline. The CDR3 covers 16 residues. CDR3 sequence reads: CASSADRGSGANVLTF. DNA for the CDR3: TGTGCCAGCAGCGCGGACAGGGGGTCTGGGGCCAACGTCCTGACTTTC.